Below are 5 T cell receptor beta chains sequenced from a single sample in a study of T cell responses to AZD1222 COVID-19 vaccine. Measured with immunoSEQ multiplex PCR; TCRdb has only the in-frame clones, and not every one. The sample lists 170,000 or so clones, 85% to 95% occurring once. The specimen comprised peripheral blood, sampled 28 days after the second dose of the MenACWY control vaccine. These receptor sequences come from an adult who received the MenACWY meningococcal vaccine as a control.

On this clone: At one end the junction does not follow the germline gene, possibly because of a read error. The V call is TRBV5-5, the J call TRBJ2-1, with a possible D match to TRBD2 (5 bases). The CDR3 is 13 amino acids. CDR1 and CDR2 (germline): SGHKS, YYEKEE (reference sequence). The CDR3 spells CASTLEVSNEQFF. The CDR3 DNA reads TGTGCCAGCACCTTGGAGGTTTCCAATGAGCAGTTCTTC.

This sequence joins TRBV29-1 and TRBJ1-1, with 8 bases aligning to TRBD1. Per the germline V gene, CDR1 is SQVTM and CDR2 is ANQGSEA. V shed 1 base, J shed 6 bases, and the junction held 1 base outside the gene matches. This CDR3 region has 12 residues. In DNA, the CDR3 is TGCAGCGTTGAAGCGACAGGGGCTGAAGCTTTCTTT. It codes for CSVEATGAEAFF. Together with reference TRBV29-1 and TRBJ1-1, the CDR3 gives the full variable domain: SAVISQKPSRDICQRGTSLTIQCQVDSQVTMMFWYRQQPGQSLTLIATANQGSEATYESGFVIDKFPISRPNLTFSTLTVSNMSPEDSSIYLCSVEATGAEAFFGQGTRLTVV.

V gene TRBV19 combines with J gene TRBJ2-1; the match to TRBD2 covers 7 bases. Germline assignment: CDR1 LNHDA and CDR2 SQIVND (reference sequence). Trimming cost V 4 bases and J 3 bases; bases outside gene matches: 9. The CDR3 spans 16 residues. The CDR3 nucleotides are TGTGCCAGTAGTACCTCGTGGGTAGCGGGCTACAATGAGCAGTTCTTC. This codes for CASSTSWVAGYNEQFF.

The chain employs TRBV6-6 and TRBJ1-1; possible D gene TRBD1, 5 bases. Germline V lookup: CDR1 MNHNY, CDR2 SVGAGI (reference sequence). The V gene lost 5 bases and the J gene lost 7 bases, with 23 bases spanning the gap. This CDR3 comprises 16 residues. The CDR3 protein is CASSQIPGPRYDEAFF. The CDR3 coding sequence is TGTGCCAGCAGTCAAATACCGGGACCCAGGTACGATGAAGCTTTCTTT.

On this clone: This sample includes further DNA sequences coding for the same CDR3. J is TRBJ2-7 and V is TRBV7-9; TRBD2 aligns across 8 bases. Germline V gene sequence: CDR1 SEHNR, CDR2 FQNEAQ (reference sequence). The ends lost 2 bases at V and 3 bases at J; junction bases unmatched: 3. CDR3 size: 14 residues. CDR3 sequence: CASSLSGGHYEQYF. The CDR3 coding sequence is TGTGCCAGCAGCTTATCGGGGGGGCACTACGAGCAGTACTTC.